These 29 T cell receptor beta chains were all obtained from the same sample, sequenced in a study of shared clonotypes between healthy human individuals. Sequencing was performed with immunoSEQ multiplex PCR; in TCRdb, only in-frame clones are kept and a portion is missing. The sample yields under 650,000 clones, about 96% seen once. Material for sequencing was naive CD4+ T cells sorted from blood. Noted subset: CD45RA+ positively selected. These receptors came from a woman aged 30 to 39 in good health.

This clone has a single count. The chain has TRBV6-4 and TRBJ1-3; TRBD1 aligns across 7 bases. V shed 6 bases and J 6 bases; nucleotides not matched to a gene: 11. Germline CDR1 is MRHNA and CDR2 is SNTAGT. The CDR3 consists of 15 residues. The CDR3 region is CASRRDSYSANTIYF. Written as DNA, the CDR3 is TGTGCCAGCAGAAGGGACAGCTATTCGGCAAACACCATATATTTT.

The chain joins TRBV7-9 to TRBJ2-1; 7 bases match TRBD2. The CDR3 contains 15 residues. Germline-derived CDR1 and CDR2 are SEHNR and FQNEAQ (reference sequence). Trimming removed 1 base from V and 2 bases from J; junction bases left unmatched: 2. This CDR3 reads CASSLDGTTYNEQFF. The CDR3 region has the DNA TGTGCCAGCAGCTTAGACGGGACTACCTACAATGAGCAGTTCTTC. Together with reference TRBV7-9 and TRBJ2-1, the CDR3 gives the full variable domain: DTGVSQNPRHKITKRGQNVTFRCDPISEHNRLYWYRQTLGQGPEFLTYFQNEAQLEKSRLLSDRFSAERPKGSFSTLEIQRTEQGDSAMYLCASSLDGTTYNEQFFGPGTRLTVL.

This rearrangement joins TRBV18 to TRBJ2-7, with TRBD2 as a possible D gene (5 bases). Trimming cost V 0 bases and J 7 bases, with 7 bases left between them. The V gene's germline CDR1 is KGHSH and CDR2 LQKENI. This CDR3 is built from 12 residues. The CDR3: CASSPPSGEQYF. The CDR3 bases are TGTGCCAGCTCACCACCTTCGGGGGAGCAGTACTTC.

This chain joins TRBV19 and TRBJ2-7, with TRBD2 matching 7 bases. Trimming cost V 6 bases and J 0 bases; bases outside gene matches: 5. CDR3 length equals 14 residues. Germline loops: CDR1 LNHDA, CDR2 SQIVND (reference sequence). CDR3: CASRPSGDSYEQYF. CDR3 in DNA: TGTGCCAGTAGACCTAGCGGAGACTCCTACGAGCAGTACTTC.

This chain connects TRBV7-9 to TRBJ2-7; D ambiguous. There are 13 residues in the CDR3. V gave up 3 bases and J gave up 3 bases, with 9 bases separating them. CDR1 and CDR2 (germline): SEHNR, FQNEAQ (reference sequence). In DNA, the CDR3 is TGTGCCAGCAGCTTTGAGGTTGGCTACGAGCAGTACTTC. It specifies CASSFEVGYEQYF.

CDR3 DNA sequence: TGTGCCAGTAGTCCGGAGCCAGCTTTCCTCACAGATACGCAGTATTTT. Encoded protein: CASSPEPAFLTDTQYF. This sequence joins TRBV19 and TRBJ2-3; D unclear. This CDR3 has 16 amino acids. V was clipped by 5 bases and J by 2 bases, with 17 bases between them. From germline, CDR1 is LNHDA and CDR2 SQIVND (reference sequence).

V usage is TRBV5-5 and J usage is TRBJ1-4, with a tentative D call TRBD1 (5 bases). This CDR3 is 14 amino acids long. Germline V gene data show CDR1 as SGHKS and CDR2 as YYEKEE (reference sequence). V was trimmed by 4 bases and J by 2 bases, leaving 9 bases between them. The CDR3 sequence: CASSNRRTNEKLFF. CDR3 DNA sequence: TGTGCCAGCAGCAACAGGCGGACTAATGAAAAACTGTTTTTT.

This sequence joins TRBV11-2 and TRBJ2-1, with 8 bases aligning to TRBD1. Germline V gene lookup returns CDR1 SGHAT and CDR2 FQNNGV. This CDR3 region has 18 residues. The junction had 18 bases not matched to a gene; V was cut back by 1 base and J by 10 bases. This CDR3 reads CASSLVLVTGAPLGEQFF. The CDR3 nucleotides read TGTGCCAGCAGCTTAGTCTTAGTGACAGGGGCTCCCCTGGGGGAGCAGTTCTTC.

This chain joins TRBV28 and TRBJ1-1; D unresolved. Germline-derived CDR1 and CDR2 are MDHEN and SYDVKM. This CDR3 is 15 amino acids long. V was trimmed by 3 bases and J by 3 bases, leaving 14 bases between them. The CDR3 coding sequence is TGTGCCAGCAGTTTTGAGAGAAGACGGTACACTGAAGCTTTCTTT. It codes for CASSFERRRYTEAFF.

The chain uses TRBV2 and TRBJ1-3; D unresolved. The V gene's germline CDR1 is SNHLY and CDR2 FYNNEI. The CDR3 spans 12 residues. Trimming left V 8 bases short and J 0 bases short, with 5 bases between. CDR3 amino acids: CASQISGNTIYF. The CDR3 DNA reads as TGTGCCAGCCAAATCTCTGGAAACACCATATATTTT.

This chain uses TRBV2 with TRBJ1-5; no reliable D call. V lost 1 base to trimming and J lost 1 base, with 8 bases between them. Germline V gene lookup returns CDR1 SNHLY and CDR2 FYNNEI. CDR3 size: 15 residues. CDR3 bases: TGTGCCAGCAGTGAAGACCTTTGGAGCAATCAGCCCCAGCATTTT. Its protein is CASSEDLWSNQPQHF.

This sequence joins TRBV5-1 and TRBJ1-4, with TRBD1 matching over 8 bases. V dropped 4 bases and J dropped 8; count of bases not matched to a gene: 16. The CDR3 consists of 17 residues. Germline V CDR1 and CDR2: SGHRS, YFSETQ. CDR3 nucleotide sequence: TGCGCCAGCAGCGCATCAGGGGGCCCAGCCCAGAGAGAAAAACTGTTTTTT. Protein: CASSASGGPAQREKLFF.

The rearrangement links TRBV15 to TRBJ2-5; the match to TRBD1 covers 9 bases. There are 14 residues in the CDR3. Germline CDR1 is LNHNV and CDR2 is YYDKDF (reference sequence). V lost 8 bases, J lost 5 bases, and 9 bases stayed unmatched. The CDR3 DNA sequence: TGTGCCACCCGGAGGGACAGGGTTGGGGAGACCCAGTACTTC. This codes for CATRRDRVGETQYF. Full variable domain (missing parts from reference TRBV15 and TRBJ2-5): DAMVIQNPRYQVTQFGKPVTLSCSQTLNHNVMYWYQQKSSQAPKLLFHYYDKDFNNEADTPDNFQSRRPNTSFCFLDIRSPGLGDTAMYLCATRRDRVGETQYFGPGTRLLVL.

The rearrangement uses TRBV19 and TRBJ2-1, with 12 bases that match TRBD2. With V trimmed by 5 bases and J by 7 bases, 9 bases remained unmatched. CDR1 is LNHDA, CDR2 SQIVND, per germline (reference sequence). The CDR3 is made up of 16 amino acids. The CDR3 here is CASSVLAGGPFNEQFF. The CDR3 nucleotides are TGTGCCAGTAGTGTCCTAGCGGGAGGGCCGTTTAATGAGCAGTTCTTC.

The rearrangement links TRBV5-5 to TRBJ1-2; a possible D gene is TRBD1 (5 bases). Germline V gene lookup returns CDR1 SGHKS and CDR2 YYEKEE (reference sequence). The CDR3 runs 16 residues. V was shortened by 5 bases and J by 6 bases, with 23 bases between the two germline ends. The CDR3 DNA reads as TGTGCCAGCAGTCTCGGGGCTGTTGGGGTTGGAGATGGCTACACCTTC. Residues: CASSLGAVGVGDGYTF.

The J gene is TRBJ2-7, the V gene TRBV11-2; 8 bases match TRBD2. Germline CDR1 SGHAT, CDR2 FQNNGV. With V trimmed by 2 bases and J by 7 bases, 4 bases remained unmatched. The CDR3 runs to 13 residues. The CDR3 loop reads CASSLSSGSEQYF. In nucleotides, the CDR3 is TGTGCCAGCAGCTTATCCAGCGGGAGTGAGCAGTACTTC.

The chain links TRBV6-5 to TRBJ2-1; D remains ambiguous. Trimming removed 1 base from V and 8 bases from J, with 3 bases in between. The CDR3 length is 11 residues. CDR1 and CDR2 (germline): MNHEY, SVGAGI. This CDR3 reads CASSYFHEQFF. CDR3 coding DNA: TGTGCCAGCAGTTACTTCCATGAGCAGTTCTTC.

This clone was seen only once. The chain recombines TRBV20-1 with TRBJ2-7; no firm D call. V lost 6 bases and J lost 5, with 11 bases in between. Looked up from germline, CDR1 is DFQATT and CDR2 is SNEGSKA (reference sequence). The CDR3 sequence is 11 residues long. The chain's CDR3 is CSARRRHEQYF. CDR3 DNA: TGCAGTGCCCGCCGGCGGCACGAGCAGTACTTC.

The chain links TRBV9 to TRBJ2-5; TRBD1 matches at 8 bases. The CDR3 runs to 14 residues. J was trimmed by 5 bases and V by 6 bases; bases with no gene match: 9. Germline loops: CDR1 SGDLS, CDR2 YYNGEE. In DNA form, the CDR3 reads TGTGCCAGCAACTTGGGACAGGCGGGGGAGACCCAGTACTTC. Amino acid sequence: CASNLGQAGETQYF.

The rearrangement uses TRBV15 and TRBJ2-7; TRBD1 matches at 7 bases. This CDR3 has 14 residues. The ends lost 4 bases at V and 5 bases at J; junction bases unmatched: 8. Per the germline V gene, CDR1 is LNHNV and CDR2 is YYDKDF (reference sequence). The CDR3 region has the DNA TGTGCCACCAGCAAACAGGGGTTGGTCAACGAGCAGTACTTC. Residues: CATSKQGLVNEQYF.

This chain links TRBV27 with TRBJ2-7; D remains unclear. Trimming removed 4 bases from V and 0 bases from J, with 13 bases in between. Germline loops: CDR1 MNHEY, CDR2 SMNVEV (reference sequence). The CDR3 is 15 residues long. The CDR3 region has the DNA TGTGCCAGCAGTTCCCCAGGTTTGAGCTCCTACGAGCAGTACTTC. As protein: CASSSPGLSSYEQYF.

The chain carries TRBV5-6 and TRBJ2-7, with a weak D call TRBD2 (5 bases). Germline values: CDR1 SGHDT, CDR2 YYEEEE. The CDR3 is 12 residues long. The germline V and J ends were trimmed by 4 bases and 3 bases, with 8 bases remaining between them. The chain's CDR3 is CASSQTSYEQYF. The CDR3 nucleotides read TGTGCCAGCAGCCAAACTAGCTACGAGCAGTACTTC.

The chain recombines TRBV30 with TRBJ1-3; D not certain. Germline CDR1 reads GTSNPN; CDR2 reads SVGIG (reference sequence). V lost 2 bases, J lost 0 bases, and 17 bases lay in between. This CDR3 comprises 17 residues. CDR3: CAWSLMRTPSSGNTIYF. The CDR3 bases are TGTGCCTGGAGTCTGATGCGGACGCCTAGCTCTGGAAACACCATATATTTT.

Here the CDR3 reads CATSRERAVDQPQHF. The DNA for the CDR3 is TGTGCCACCAGCAGAGAGCGTGCGGTCGATCAGCCCCAGCATTTT. This rearrangement joins TRBV15 to TRBJ1-5; D is ambiguous. V shed 0 bases and J shed 5 bases, with 11 bases lying between them. CDR1 LNHNV and CDR2 YYDKDF come from the germline V gene (reference sequence). This CDR3 region has 15 residues.

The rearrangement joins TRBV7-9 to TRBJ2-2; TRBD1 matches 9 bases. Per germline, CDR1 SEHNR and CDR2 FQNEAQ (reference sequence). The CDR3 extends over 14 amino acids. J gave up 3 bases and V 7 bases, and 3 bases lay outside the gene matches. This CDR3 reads CASNRGQYTGELFF. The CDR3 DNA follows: TGTGCCAGCAACAGGGGGCAGTACACCGGGGAGCTGTTTTTT.

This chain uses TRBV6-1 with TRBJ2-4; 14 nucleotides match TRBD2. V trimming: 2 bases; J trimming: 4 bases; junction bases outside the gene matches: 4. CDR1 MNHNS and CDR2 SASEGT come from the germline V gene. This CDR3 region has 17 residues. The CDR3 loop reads CASSEIGLAGGKNIQYF. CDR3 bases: TGTGCCAGCAGTGAAATAGGACTAGCGGGAGGTAAAAACATTCAGTACTTC.

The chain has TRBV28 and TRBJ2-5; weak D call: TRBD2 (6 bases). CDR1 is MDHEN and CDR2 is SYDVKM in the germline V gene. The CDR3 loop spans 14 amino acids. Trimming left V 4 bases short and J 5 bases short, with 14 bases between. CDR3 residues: CASSWDSRTETQYF. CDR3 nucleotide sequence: TGTGCCAGCAGTTGGGACTCACGGACGGAGACCCAGTACTTC.

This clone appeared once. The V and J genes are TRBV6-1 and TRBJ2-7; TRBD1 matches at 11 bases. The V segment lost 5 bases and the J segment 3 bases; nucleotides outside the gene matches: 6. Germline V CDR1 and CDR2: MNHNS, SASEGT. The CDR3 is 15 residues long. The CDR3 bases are TGTGCCAGCAGTTGGGGACAGGGGGGGAACTACGAGCAGTACTTC. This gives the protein CASSWGQGGNYEQYF.

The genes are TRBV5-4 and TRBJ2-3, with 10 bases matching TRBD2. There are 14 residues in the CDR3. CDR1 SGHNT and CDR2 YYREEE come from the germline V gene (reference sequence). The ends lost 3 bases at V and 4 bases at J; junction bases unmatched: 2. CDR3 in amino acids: CASSSSGSADTQYF. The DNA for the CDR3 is TGTGCCAGCAGCTCTAGCGGGAGTGCAGATACGCAGTATTTT.